The 32 T cell receptor beta chains presented below share a single source sample, sequenced in a study of cytomegalovirus exposure and HLA in healthy donors. The PCR used 60 Vbeta and 13 Jbeta primers. The method was immunoSEQ multiplex PCR; TCRdb's version includes in-frame clones alone and lacks a portion of them. The data show 80,000 to 100,000 clones, around 83% seen once. Sequencing was done on a sample of PBMCs. These TCRs come from a female donor in good health and CMV-seropositive.

This chain uses TRBV19 with TRBJ2-2, with D possibly TRBD2 on 6 matching bases. The germline V gene encodes CDR1 LNHDA and CDR2 SQIVND (reference sequence). CDR3 length equals 16 residues. V lost 0 bases and J lost 3, with 11 bases in between. CDR3 in DNA: TGTGCCAGTAGTATAGATGCGGGGTATTACACCGGGGAGCTGTTTTTT. It translates to CASSIDAGYYTGELFF.

The V gene is TRBV15, the J gene TRBJ1-2; D ambiguous. V was clipped by 3 bases and J by 10 bases, with 24 bases between them. This CDR3 has 16 residues. Looked up from germline, CDR1 is LNHNV and CDR2 is YYDKDF (reference sequence). CDR3 bases: TGTGCCACCAGCAGCGGGATGTCGGGCCCGCTTAGGTCCTACACCTTC. It is translated as CATSSGMSGPLRSYTF. Full variable domain (remainder filled in from reference TRBV15 and TRBJ1-2): DAMVIQNPRYQVTQFGKPVTLSCSQTLNHNVMYWYQQKSSQAPKLLFHYYDKDFNNEADTPDNFQSRRPNTSFCFLDIRSPGLGDTAMYLCATSSGMSGPLRSYTFGSGTRLTVV.

CDR3 sequence: CASSIGRGGTDTQYF. CDR3 DNA: TGTGCCAGTAGTATCGGCAGGGGGGGCACAGATACGCAGTATTTT. V usage is TRBV19 and J usage is TRBJ2-3; tentatively, D is TRBD1 (7 bases). This CDR3 comprises 15 residues. Germline CDR1 reads LNHDA; CDR2 reads SQIVND (reference sequence). Trimming stripped 3 bases from V and 1 base from J, with 11 bases between.

This clone has only a few counts. This sequence joins TRBV9 and TRBJ2-1; a weak D match, TRBD1 (7 bases). Looked up from germline, CDR1 is SGDLS and CDR2 is YYNGEE. Trimming pared 1 base from V and 6 bases from J, leaving 11 bases between. This CDR3 has 14 amino acids. The CDR3 sequence: CASSVNRGGNEQFF. Written as DNA, the CDR3 is TGTGCCAGCAGCGTAAACAGGGGAGGCAATGAGCAGTTCTTC. The full variable domain, completed using reference TRBV9 and TRBJ2-1, is DSGVTQTPKHLITATGQRVTLRCSPRSGDLSVYWYQQSLDQGLQFLIQYYNGEERAKGNILERFSAQQFPDLHSELNLSSLELGDSALYFCASSVNRGGNEQFFGPGTRLTVL.

CDR3 nucleotides: TGTGCCAGCCGCTTAGGGGGGGCCCAAAACATTCAGTACTTC. It is translated as CASRLGGAQNIQYF. V and J are TRBV27 and TRBJ2-4, with D possibly being TRBD2 (7 bases). Germline loops: CDR1 MNHEY, CDR2 SMNVEV (reference sequence). The V gene lost 8 bases and the J gene lost 5 bases, with 16 bases spanning the gap. The CDR3 spans 14 residues.

The CDR3 nucleotides are TGTGCCAGCAGCTTGTCAGGGACAGGGGGCTACGAGCAGTACTTC. This sequence encodes CASSLSGTGGYEQYF. The rearrangement joins TRBV7-9 to TRBJ2-7; 11 nucleotides align to TRBD1. This CDR3 region has 15 residues. Germline trimming cut 3 bases from V and 3 bases from J; bases unmatched to any gene: 4. Germline V gene sequence: CDR1 SEHNR, CDR2 FQNEAQ (reference sequence).

V gene TRBV27 combines with J gene TRBJ1-2; TRBD1 matches at 7 bases. Germline assignment: CDR1 MNHEY and CDR2 SMNVEV (reference sequence). With 0 bases clipped from V and 8 bases from J, the junction kept 9 bases outside the gene matches. The CDR3 is 15 residues long. In DNA form, the CDR3 reads TGTGCCAGCAGTTTATCGACAGGGTCGGTACGGGGCTACACCTTC. Amino acids: CASSLSTGSVRGYTF.

V gene TRBV9 combines with J gene TRBJ2-2; 9 nucleotides match TRBD2. The germline V gene has CDR1 SGDLS and CDR2 YYNGEE. The CDR3 has 16 amino acids. J was trimmed by 5 bases and V by 0 bases; bases with no gene match: 5. The CDR3 DNA is TGTGCCAGCAGCGTAGTGGCGGGAGGGCGAACCGGGGAGCTGTTTTTT. The encoded protein is CASSVVAGGRTGELFF.

V and J are TRBV28 and TRBJ1-5; 7 bases match TRBD1. CDR1 is MDHEN and CDR2 is SYDVKM in the germline V gene. With V trimmed by 5 bases and J by 7 bases, 5 bases remained unmatched. There are 13 residues in the CDR3. The CDR3 spells CASSVGGQQPQHF. CDR3 nucleotide sequence: TGTGCCAGCAGTGTAGGGGGACAGCAGCCCCAGCATTTT.

The gene calls are TRBV28 and TRBJ1-1; 9 nucleotides align to TRBD1. V gave up 1 base and J gave up 3 bases; unmatched junction bases: 6. CDR3 length: 16 residues. The germline V gene has CDR1 MDHEN and CDR2 SYDVKM. The CDR3 is CASSLYRGRFDTEAFF. CDR3 DNA sequence: TGTGCCAGCAGTTTATACAGGGGGCGATTTGACACTGAAGCTTTCTTT.

This clone was seen once. The gene calls are TRBV18 and TRBJ1-1; 8 bases agree with TRBD1. The CDR3 is made up of 16 amino acids. CDR1 is KGHSH, CDR2 LQKENI, per germline. The V and J ends lost 4 bases and 1 base, in that order; junction bases with no gene match: 8. CDR3 DNA: TGTGCCAGCTCACTCACGACAGGGGACAGGAACACTGAAGCTTTCTTT. Translated: CASSLTTGDRNTEAFF.

This clone has only one observation. The V gene is TRBV29-1, the J gene TRBJ2-5, with D unresolved. The end of the DNA aligns better with TRBJ2-7, so the J call may be wrong. In germline, CDR1 is SQVTM, CDR2 ANQGSEA. The CDR3 consists of 12 residues. The CDR3 nucleotides are TGCAGCGTTGAAAGTTTCGACTACGAGCAGTACTTC. Its protein product is CSVESFDYEQYF.

The J gene is TRBJ1-4, the V gene TRBV5-6, with a tentative D call TRBD1 (6 bases). Trimming shortened V by 0 bases and J by 7 bases, and 13 bases separated the two germline ends. The CDR3 consists of 15 residues. Germline V CDR1 and CDR2: SGHDT, YYEEEE. CDR3 amino acids: CASSLGITGFEKLFF. The CDR3 nucleotides read TGTGCCAGCAGCTTGGGAATTACAGGGTTTGAAAAACTGTTTTTT. Variable domain in full (rest from reference TRBV5-6 and TRBJ1-4): DAGVTQSPTHLIKTRGQQVTLRCSPKSGHDTVSWYQQALGQGPQFIFQYYEEEERQRGNFPDRFSGHQFPNYSSELNVNALLLGDSALYLCASSLGITGFEKLFFGSGTQLSVL.

The chain recombines TRBV7-2 with TRBJ2-7, with 11 bases identical to TRBD2. The CDR3 spans 15 residues. CDR1 is SGHTA and CDR2 is FQGNSA in the germline V gene. Losses at the gene ends were 0 bases for V and 4 bases for J; bases not matched to a gene: 2. The CDR3 sequence: CASSLAGTSGYEQYF. CDR3 bases: TGTGCCAGCAGCTTAGCCGGGACTAGCGGTTACGAGCAGTACTTC.

The V call is TRBV25-1, the J call TRBJ1-5; D is undetermined. Germline CDR1 is MGHDK and CDR2 is SYGVNS. The CDR3 loop spans 12 amino acids. The V gene lost 3 bases and the J gene lost 11 bases, with 11 bases spanning the gap. CDR3 DNA sequence: TGTGCCAGCAGTGATGCCATGGGCTCCCAGCATTTT. Protein: CASSDAMGSQHF.

The chain combines TRBV5-1 with TRBJ1-1; tentative D call: TRBD1 (6 bases). The V end was cut by 0 bases, the J end by 0 bases, with 15 bases between. Germline CDR1 is SGHRS and CDR2 is YFSETQ. CDR3 length: 17 residues. Here the CDR3 DNA reads TGCGCCAGCAGCTTGGGCGGCGGGGGGCGGGTGAACACTGAAGCTTTCTTT. Translation: CASSLGGGGRVNTEAFF. Supplemented by reference TRBV5-1 and TRBJ1-1, the full variable domain reads KAGVTQTPRYLIKTRGQQVTLSCSPISGHRSVSWYQQTPGQGLQFLFEYFSETQRNKGNFPGRFSGRQFSNSRSEMNVSTLELGDSALYLCASSLGGGGRVNTEAFFGQGTRLTVV.

The J gene is TRBJ2-7, the V gene TRBV11-2; 8 positions agree with TRBD1. Trimming took 5 bases from V and 4 from J; bases not matched to a gene: 4. The CDR3 runs 13 residues. Germline assignment: CDR1 SGHAT and CDR2 FQNNGV. This chain's CDR3 is CASSRTGPYEQYF. CDR3 coding DNA: TGTGCCAGCAGCCGGACAGGGCCGTACGAGCAGTACTTC.

The chain combines TRBV5-6 with TRBJ2-5, with D perhaps TRBD1 (6 bases). The J call is in doubt because the DNA end fits TRBJ2-7 better. Germline CDR1 is SGHDT and CDR2 is YYEEEE. The CDR3 contains 15 residues. CDR3 residues: CASSLGQDDAYEQYF. In nucleotides, the CDR3 is TGTGCCAGCAGCTTGGGACAGGATGACGCCTACGAGCAGTACTTC.

The V gene is TRBV7-9, the J gene TRBJ2-7; 8 nucleotides align to TRBD1. V lost 5 bases and J lost 1; bases outside the gene matches: 1. Germline assignment: CDR1 SEHNR and CDR2 FQNEAQ (reference sequence). This CDR3 has 13 amino acids. CDR3: CASSGQGSYEQYF. In DNA form, the CDR3 reads TGTGCCAGCAGCGGACAGGGTTCCTACGAGCAGTACTTC.

The chain employs TRBV5-4 and TRBJ2-1; D perhaps matches TRBD2 (6 bases). Germline V CDR1 and CDR2: SGHNT, YYREEE (reference sequence). V lost 5 bases, J lost 1 base, and 10 bases lay in between. The CDR3 is made up of 14 amino acids. The CDR3 region is CASRRDPSYNEQFF. CDR3 nucleotides: TGTGCCAGCAGGCGGGACCCGTCCTACAATGAGCAGTTCTTC.

This rearrangement joins TRBV7-8 to TRBJ2-7; 9 positions agree with TRBD1. Unmatched junction bases numbered 10, after V lost 3 bases and J lost 4 bases. CDR1 and CDR2 (germline): SGHVS, FQNEAQ. The CDR3 extends over 16 amino acids. The CDR3 is CASSLRTGEGAYEQYF. As DNA, the CDR3 is TGTGCCAGCAGCTTGCGGACAGGGGAGGGGGCTTACGAGCAGTACTTC.

This clone was seen a single time. The chain recombines TRBV9 with TRBJ1-4; D is ambiguous. Trimming shortened V by 1 base and J by 4 bases, and 8 bases separated the two germline ends. The CDR3 runs 14 residues. The germline V gene has CDR1 SGDLS and CDR2 YYNGEE. The CDR3 DNA reads as TGTGCCAGCAGCGTATCTCCGCGTAATGAAAAACTGTTTTTT. Amino acids: CASSVSPRNEKLFF.

This chain links TRBV6-1 with TRBJ2-1, with D tentatively TRBD2 (6 bases). Trimming shortened V by 6 bases and J by 9 bases, and 15 bases separated the two germline ends. Germline V gene data show CDR1 as MNHNS and CDR2 as SASEGT. The CDR3 covers 13 residues. The CDR3 DNA is TGTGCCAGCAGCCCGACTAGTGTGGGTGAGCAGTTCTTC. It is translated as CASSPTSVGEQFF.

The rearrangement links TRBV5-1 to TRBJ2-5; D might be TRBD1 (5 bases). The length of the CDR3 is 14 residues. The ends were cut back, 1 base at V and 5 bases at J, with 12 bases in the middle. CDR1 SGHRS and CDR2 YFSETQ come from the germline V gene. CDR3 sequence (DNA): TGCGCCAGCAGCTTGACGACAGCCGAGGAGACCCAGTACTTC. Encoded protein: CASSLTTAEETQYF.

The V gene is TRBV4-1, the J gene TRBJ2-7; TRBD1 agrees at 9 bases. This CDR3 is built from 17 residues. Germline CDR1 reads MGHRA; CDR2 reads YSYEKL. V lost 6 bases and J lost 4; bases outside the gene matches: 16. The chain's CDR3 is CASRLRETGQGLYEQYF. The DNA for the CDR3 is TGCGCCAGCAGACTTCGGGAGACCGGACAGGGGTTATACGAGCAGTACTTC.

The chain recombines TRBV11-2 with TRBJ2-5; 8 bases match TRBD1. The CDR3 sequence is 13 residues long. Trimming at V came to 2 bases and at J to 10 bases, leaving 6 bases not matched to a gene. The germline V gene encodes CDR1 SGHAT and CDR2 FQNNGV. The CDR3 nucleotides read TGTGCCAGCAGCTTAAATAGGGACAGGCACCAGTACTTC. It specifies CASSLNRDRHQYF.

V and J are TRBV30 and TRBJ2-7, with TRBD1 matching 7 bases. This CDR3 is built from 12 residues. Germline V lookup: CDR1 GTSNPN, CDR2 SVGIG (reference sequence). J was trimmed by 6 bases and V by 1 base; bases with no gene match: 3. The CDR3 protein is CAWSGTGSEQYF. The CDR3, as DNA: TGTGCCTGGAGTGGGACAGGTAGCGAGCAGTACTTC.

The chain carries TRBV5-4 and TRBJ2-2; 10 nucleotides agree with TRBD1. Germline assignment: CDR1 SGHNT and CDR2 YYREEE (reference sequence). There are 15 residues in the CDR3. V shed 4 bases and J 2 bases; nucleotides not matched to a gene: 2. The CDR3 nucleotides read TGTGCCAGCAGCGGACAGGGGGTCAACACCGGGGAGCTGTTTTTT. Translation gives CASSGQGVNTGELFF.

The chain is built from TRBV19 and TRBJ2-7; 7 nucleotides line up with TRBD2. This CDR3 region has 14 residues. Germline loops: CDR1 LNHDA, CDR2 SQIVND (reference sequence). With 3 bases clipped from V and 2 bases from J, the junction kept 4 bases outside the gene matches. As DNA, the CDR3 is TGTGCCAGTAGTATCCGAGCGGGAACCTACGAGCAGTACTTC. Translated: CASSIRAGTYEQYF.

The chain combines TRBV4-1 with TRBJ2-4, with D tentatively TRBD1 (5 bases). The CDR3 has 14 amino acids. In germline, CDR1 is MGHRA, CDR2 YSYEKL. With 3 bases removed from V and 4 bases from J, the gap between germline ends came to 10 bases. CDR3 bases: TGCGCCAGCAGCCAGACAGATAATAAAAACATTCAGTACTTC. Protein sequence: CASSQTDNKNIQYF.

V is TRBV28 and J is TRBJ1-3; TRBD1 is a possible D gene (5 bases). Germline CDR1 reads MDHEN; CDR2 reads SYDVKM. The CDR3 runs to 15 residues. V was cut by 5 bases and J by 5 bases, with 16 bases left in between. Written as DNA, the CDR3 is TGTGCCAGCAGTCCTCCAGGAGGGGCGCGAAACACCATATATTTT. Translating gives CASSPPGGARNTIYF.

Note on this clone: Sequence at one end of the junction differs from germline and may be a read error. The chain's CDR3 is CASTPPDIYGYPF. The CDR3 coding sequence is TGTGCCAGCACCCCACCGGACATATATGGCTACCCCTTC. V gene TRBV2 combines with J gene TRBJ1-2; D may be TRBD1 (5 bases). This CDR3 has 13 residues. CDR1 and CDR2 (germline): SNHLY, FYNNEI. Full variable domain (missing parts from reference TRBV2 and TRBJ1-2): EPEVTQTPSHQVTQMGQEVILRCVPISNHLYFYWYRQILGQKVEFLVSFYNNEISEKSEIFDDQFSVERPDGSNFTLKIRSTKLEDSAMYFCASTPPDIYGYPFGSGTRLTVV.